A single sample is the source of the 30 T cell receptor beta chains below, sequenced in a study of cytomegalovirus exposure and HLA in healthy donors. Both 60 Vbeta primers and 13 Jbeta primers went into the PCR. The assay was immunoSEQ multiplex PCR, and TCRdb's table has in-frame clones only and misses some. The table lists about 74,000 clones, 60% to 75% of them singletons. Sequencing was done on a sample of PBMCs. Receptors were obtained from a woman aged 35 to 49 in good health and CMV-seropositive.

A few counts support this clone. The CDR3 region is CAIQIGHNTEAFF. In DNA, the CDR3 is TGTGCCATACAGATAGGACACAACACTGAAGCTTTCTTT. V is TRBV6-1 and J is TRBJ1-1, with D possibly being TRBD1 (5 bases). The CDR3 has 13 residues. Deletions cut 10 bases from V and 2 bases from J, with 14 bases between. CDR1 MNHNS and CDR2 SASEGT come from the germline V gene.

The rearrangement joins TRBV7-6 to TRBJ2-5; D might be TRBD2 (7 bases). The length of the CDR3 is 13 residues. The V gene lost 5 bases and the J gene lost 6 bases, with 13 bases spanning the gap. The germline gives CDR1 SGHVS, CDR2 FNYEAQ. CDR3 coding DNA: TGTGCCAGCAGCGCAGGGGAGGGCAAGACCCAGTACTTC. This gives the protein CASSAGEGKTQYF.

This sequence joins TRBV5-1 and TRBJ2-3, with TRBD2 matching over 7 bases. Germline CDR1 is SGHRS and CDR2 is YFSETQ. V shed 2 bases and J 2 bases; nucleotides not matched to a gene: 5. This CDR3 is 15 amino acids long. CDR3 protein: CASSFSGEATDTQYF. The CDR3 bases are TGCGCCAGCAGCTTCAGCGGGGAGGCCACAGATACGCAGTATTTT.

V usage is TRBV30 and J usage is TRBJ1-1; 9 bases align to TRBD1. The CDR3 sequence is 13 residues long. The V gene's germline CDR1 is GTSNPN and CDR2 SVGIG (reference sequence). V was clipped by 4 bases and J by 10 bases; unmatched bases: 10. In nucleotides, the CDR3 is TGTGCCTGGAAGAAACAGGGGGCGGGTTCAGCTTTCTTT. It is translated as CAWKKQGAGSAFF.

The chain recombines TRBV28 with TRBJ1-2; 10 nucleotides agree with TRBD1. V dropped 5 bases and J dropped 6; count of bases not matched to a gene: 18. CDR1 MDHEN and CDR2 SYDVKM come from the germline V gene. The CDR3 sequence is 18 residues long. The DNA for the CDR3 is TGTGCCAGCAGTACAACGTCCGGGACAGGGGTTTCATCGGATGGCTACACCTTC. This sequence encodes CASSTTSGTGVSSDGYTF.

The chain uses TRBV6-5 and TRBJ1-5; D uncertain. The germline V gene has CDR1 MNHEY and CDR2 SVGAGI. Trimming shortened V by 6 bases and J by 4 bases, and 10 bases separated the two germline ends. The CDR3 extends over 13 amino acids. The CDR3 is CASSPALNQPQHF. The CDR3, as DNA: TGTGCCAGCAGCCCGGCACTAAATCAGCCCCAGCATTTT.

CDR3 in amino acids: CSVEGGTGFNEKLFF. In nucleotides, the CDR3 is TGCAGCGTTGAAGGGGGGACAGGCTTTAATGAAAAACTGTTTTTT. This chain connects TRBV29-1 to TRBJ1-4; 8 bases agree with TRBD1. Germline V gene sequence: CDR1 SQVTM, CDR2 ANQGSEA. CDR3 size: 15 residues. Trimming cost V 1 base and J 4 bases; bases outside gene matches: 5. The whole variable domain, filled in from reference TRBV29-1 and TRBJ1-4, reads SAVISQKPSRDICQRGTSLTIQCQVDSQVTMMFWYRQQPGQSLTLIATANQGSEATYESGFVIDKFPISRPNLTFSTLTVSNMSPEDSSIYLCSVEGGTGFNEKLFFGSGTQLSVL.

The chain joins TRBV2 to TRBJ1-1, with D tentatively TRBD1 (5 bases). CDR3 length equals 13 residues. The germline V gene encodes CDR1 SNHLY and CDR2 FYNNEI. V lost 5 bases to trimming and J lost 1 base, with 8 bases between them. The CDR3: CASSRRENTEAFF. The CDR3 coding sequence is TGTGCCAGCAGTCGCAGGGAGAACACTGAAGCTTTCTTT.

The gene calls are TRBV19 and TRBJ1-2; 7 nucleotides agree with TRBD1. V trimming: 5 bases; J trimming: 2 bases; junction bases outside the gene matches: 2. The CDR3 is 13 amino acids. Germline V CDR1 and CDR2: LNHDA, SQIVND (reference sequence). The CDR3 DNA reads as TGTGCCAGTAGTCCGGGACAGAACTATGGCTACACCTTC. It specifies CASSPGQNYGYTF.

J is TRBJ1-5 and V is TRBV28; D uncertain. Germline V gene data show CDR1 as MDHEN and CDR2 as SYDVKM. Trimming took off 6 bases at V and 0 bases at J, with 18 bases between the two ends. CDR3 length equals 17 residues. The CDR3 protein is CASRIRLKPNSNQPQHF. DNA of the CDR3: TGTGCCAGCAGGATCCGACTGAAACCCAATAGCAATCAGCCCCAGCATTTT.

The rearrangement uses TRBV7-9 and TRBJ1-1; weak D call: TRBD1 (6 bases). Between the trimmed V and J ends, which lost 5 bases and 0 bases, there was a span of 16 bases. This CDR3 has 16 amino acids. The V gene's germline CDR1 is SEHNR and CDR2 FQNEAQ (reference sequence). DNA for the CDR3: TGTGCCAGCAGCAAAAAGCCCACAGGGATGAACACTGAAGCTTTCTTT. It translates to CASSKKPTGMNTEAFF. The full variable domain, its missing parts supplied by reference TRBV7-9 and TRBJ1-1, is DTGVSQNPRHKITKRGQNVTFRCDPISEHNRLYWYRQTLGQGPEFLTYFQNEAQLEKSRLLSDRFSAERPKGSFSTLEIQRTEQGDSAMYLCASSKKPTGMNTEAFFGQGTRLTVV.

This clone appeared a single time. The CDR3, as DNA: TGTGCCAGCAGCAGGGCGAGAGACAGAATGGACTACGAGCAGTACTTC. Translation: CASSRARDRMDYEQYF. The J gene is TRBJ2-7, the V gene TRBV21-1; the table's D call, TRBD1, was not checked against the DNA. TRBV21-1 is recorded as a pseudogene. The CDR3 is made up of 16 amino acids.

V and J are TRBV6-1 and TRBJ1-6, with 8 bases matching TRBD1. J was trimmed by 10 bases and V by 4 bases; bases with no gene match: 3. Germline assignment: CDR1 MNHNS and CDR2 SASEGT. This CDR3 contains 13 residues. The CDR3 region is CASSATGDSPLHF. CDR3 nucleotide sequence: TGTGCCAGCAGTGCGACAGGGGACTCACCCCTCCACTTT.

This chain uses TRBV5-1 with TRBJ1-1; 7 nucleotides line up with TRBD1. V trimming: 5 bases; J trimming: 0 bases; junction bases outside the gene matches: 7. Germline lookup yields CDR1 SGHRS and CDR2 YFSETQ. CDR3 length equals 15 residues. Here the CDR3 reads CASSKTGTMNTEAFF. As DNA, the CDR3 is TGCGCCAGCAGTAAGACAGGGACCATGAACACTGAAGCTTTCTTT.

A few counts support this clone. V gene TRBV30 combines with J gene TRBJ1-3; TRBD1 matches 7 bases. The germline V gene encodes CDR1 GTSNPN and CDR2 SVGIG (reference sequence). The CDR3 runs to 12 residues. V trimming: 5 bases; J trimming: 4 bases; junction bases outside the gene matches: 2. The DNA of the CDR3 is TGTGCCTGGGCGACAGGGGGAAACACCATATATTTT. Translated, it gives CAWATGGNTIYF.

V usage is TRBV5-1 and J usage is TRBJ1-1; D uncertain. Looked up from germline, CDR1 is SGHRS and CDR2 is YFSETQ. V was shortened by 3 bases and J by 3 bases, with 6 bases between the two germline ends. The CDR3 sequence is 12 residues long. CDR3 in DNA: TGCGCCAGCAGCTCCGGGGACACTGAAGCTTTCTTT. Its translation: CASSSGDTEAFF.

V gene TRBV30 combines with J gene TRBJ1-2; TRBD1 agrees at 10 bases. The CDR3 is 17 residues long. Germline CDR1 GTSNPN, CDR2 SVGIG (reference sequence). Trimming took 2 bases from V and 8 from J; bases not matched to a gene: 17. For the CDR3, the DNA is TGTGCCTGGAGTCCAATGCCGGGACAGGGGATTAAGTTGGGCTACACCTTC. The encoded protein is CAWSPMPGQGIKLGYTF.

V gene TRBV30 combines with J gene TRBJ1-1; no reliable D call. The CDR3 covers 15 residues. V was cut by 1 base and J by 2 bases, with 14 bases left in between. Germline CDR1 GTSNPN, CDR2 SVGIG (reference sequence). As DNA, the CDR3 is TGTGCCTGGAGTGGTTATCCTAAATCAAACACTGAAGCTTTCTTT. Its protein product is CAWSGYPKSNTEAFF.

This clone was seen once. The rearrangement uses TRBV6-5 and TRBJ2-7; 12 bases are shared with TRBD1. After removal of 6 bases from V and 6 bases from J, the junction contained 6 bases not matched to a gene. Germline values: CDR1 MNHEY, CDR2 SVGAGI. The CDR3 covers 14 residues. CDR3 amino acids: CASSPGTGGVEQYF. The CDR3, as DNA: TGTGCCAGCAGCCCCGGGACAGGGGGCGTCGAGCAGTACTTC.

Judged by abundance, this clone is medium-sized. The rearrangement uses TRBV27 and TRBJ1-4; 9 positions match TRBD1. Germline V gene data show CDR1 as MNHEY and CDR2 as SMNVEV (reference sequence). The CDR3 length is 14 residues. Trimming took 6 bases from V and 10 from J; bases not matched to a gene: 9. The CDR3 coding sequence is TGTGCCAGCAGGCTGGGACAGGGCCAAGGAAAACTGTTTTTT. As protein: CASRLGQGQGKLFF.

The rearrangement joins TRBV5-8 to TRBJ1-2; the match to TRBD1 covers 8 bases. Germline V gene data show CDR1 as SGHTS and CDR2 as YDEGEE. This CDR3 contains 17 residues. The V segment lost 7 bases and the J segment 0 bases; nucleotides outside the gene matches: 14. The CDR3 nucleotides are TGTGCCAGCGGACATTCCACAGGGGGAAGAGCTAACTATGGCTACACCTTC. Translating gives CASGHSTGGRANYGYTF.

The genes are TRBV7-6 and TRBJ2-7; 7 bases align to TRBD2. Germline V CDR1 and CDR2: SGHVS, FNYEAQ. CDR3 length equals 17 residues. The V gene end was trimmed by 1 base and the J gene end by 6 bases; junction bases not matched to a gene: 15. The CDR3 DNA is TGTGCCAGCAGCTTAGATCGAAATGCCGCGGGAGACTCCGAGCAGTACTTC. This sequence encodes CASSLDRNAAGDSEQYF.

This clone was seen only once. V is TRBV5-4 and J is TRBJ2-2, with 7 bases that match TRBD2. The CDR3 is 15 amino acids. V lost 4 bases and J lost 0; bases outside the gene matches: 3. Per germline, CDR1 SGHNT and CDR2 YYREEE (reference sequence). The CDR3 DNA is TGTGCCAGCAGCCGGAGCGGGGCGAACACCGGGGAGCTGTTTTTT. Protein: CASSRSGANTGELFF.

The chain recombines TRBV28 with TRBJ2-4, with TRBD2 identical over 7 bases. CDR3 length: 16 residues. Germline V lookup: CDR1 MDHEN, CDR2 SYDVKM. V trimming: 5 bases; J trimming: 0 bases; junction bases outside the gene matches: 7. In DNA, the CDR3 is TGTGCCAGCAGTCCCCCTAGCGGCGGAGCCAAAAACATTCAGTACTTC. Translated, it gives CASSPPSGGAKNIQYF.

V and J are TRBV7-2 and TRBJ1-6; 8 bases match TRBD1. V lost 5 bases to trimming and J lost 0 bases; unmatched junction nucleotides: 9. The CDR3 contains 18 residues. Germline V gives CDR1 SGHTA, CDR2 FQGNSA. The CDR3 here is CASSLGTGMSSYNSPLHF. CDR3 coding DNA: TGTGCCAGCAGCCTTGGGACAGGAATGAGCTCCTATAATTCACCCCTCCACTTT.

This rearrangement joins TRBV27 to TRBJ1-6, with 10 positions matching TRBD1. Germline CDR1 reads MNHEY; CDR2 reads SMNVEV (reference sequence). The CDR3 runs to 16 residues. J lost 10 bases, V lost 3 bases, and 9 bases had no gene match. The CDR3 DNA reads TGTGCCAGCAGTTTTTGGGGGACAGGGGTAAGGTCACCCCTCCACTTT. Its protein is CASSFWGTGVRSPLHF.

The chain links TRBV15 to TRBJ1-2; D is possibly TRBD1 (6 bases). Germline V lookup: CDR1 LNHNV, CDR2 YYDKDF (reference sequence). The CDR3 extends over 14 amino acids. Deletions cut 2 bases from V and 6 bases from J, with 13 bases between. The CDR3 spells CATSRTGNRDGYTF. The CDR3 DNA sequence: TGTGCCACCAGCAGAACAGGGAATCGTGATGGCTACACCTTC.

A few counts support this clone. This chain uses TRBV5-1 with TRBJ1-3; 7 positions match TRBD1. The CDR3 is 16 residues long. CDR1 and CDR2 from the germline V gene are SGHRS and YFSETQ. The ends lost 2 bases at V and 0 bases at J; junction bases unmatched: 5. CDR3 sequence (DNA): TGCGCCAGCAGCTTCGGACAGGCCCCCTCTGGAAACACCATATATTTT. Protein sequence: CASSFGQAPSGNTIYF.

The V call is TRBV6-1, the J call TRBJ2-7; D is unresolved. The germline V gene has CDR1 MNHNS and CDR2 SASEGT. Deletions cut 7 bases from V and 0 bases from J, with 13 bases between. CDR3 length equals 14 residues. The CDR3 loop reads CASMSGSSSYEQYF. The CDR3 DNA reads as TGTGCCAGCATGTCCGGGTCGAGCTCCTACGAGCAGTACTTC.

The V and J genes are TRBV5-1 and TRBJ1-2; D gene unclear. From germline, CDR1 is SGHRS and CDR2 YFSETQ. This CDR3 comprises 13 residues. Trimming removed 4 bases from V and 5 bases from J, with 12 bases in between. Here the CDR3 DNA reads TGCGCCAGCAGCCAAGGACTGGGGTATGGCTACACCTTC. This encodes CASSQGLGYGYTF.